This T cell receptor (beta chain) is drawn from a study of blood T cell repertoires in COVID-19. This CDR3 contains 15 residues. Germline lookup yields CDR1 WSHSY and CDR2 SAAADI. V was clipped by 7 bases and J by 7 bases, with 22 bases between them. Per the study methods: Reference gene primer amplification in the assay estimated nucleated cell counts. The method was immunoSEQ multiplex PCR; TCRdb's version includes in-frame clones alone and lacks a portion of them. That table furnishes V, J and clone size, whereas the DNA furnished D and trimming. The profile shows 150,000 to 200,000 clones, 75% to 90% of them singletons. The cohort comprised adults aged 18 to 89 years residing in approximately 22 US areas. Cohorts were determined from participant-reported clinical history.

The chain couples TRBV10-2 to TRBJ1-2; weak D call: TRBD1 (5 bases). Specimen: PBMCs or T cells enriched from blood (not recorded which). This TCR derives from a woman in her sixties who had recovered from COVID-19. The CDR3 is CASTGGPGSLSGYTF. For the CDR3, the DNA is TGCGCCAGCACCGGAGGGCCAGGGAGCCTAAGTGGCTACACCTTC.